This T cell receptor (beta chain) was recovered during a study of CD8+CD57+ T cells in acquired aplastic anemia. Study at large: DNA per sorted CD4+ or CD8+ sample ranged roughly 0.18 to 30 ug, averaging around 3.1 ug. Study-level findings and limits: Any difference that existed in CD8+ Simpson's diversity between patients and controls was not significant.

The V end was cut by 5 bases, the J end by 4 bases, with 11 bases between. Per the germline V gene, CDR1 is GTSNPN and CDR2 is SVGIG (reference sequence). The CDR3 covers 12 residues. The template for TCR beta VDJ and CDR3 sequence profiling was genomic DNA. TCRdb processed the reads anew with MiXCR; each CDR3 protein has one entry. Among around 150,000 distinct CDR3 sequences listed, over 70% were seen once. Those patients picked for sequencing had displayed CD8+CD57+ cell expansion on flow cytometry. Diagnosis of severe acquired aplastic anemia applied to all patients. Blood came from patients not yet given any therapy. Points on this clonotype: The target antigen is unknown.

The source material was sorted CD4+, CD8+, or CD8+CD57+ T cells (not recorded which) from PBMCs. This chain links TRBV30 with TRBJ2-5, with D maybe TRBD1 (6 bases). This receptor was identified in a human donor with aplastic anemia. Here the CDR3 reads CAWGTRPETQYF. The CDR3, as DNA: TGTGCCTGGGGGACACGCCCAGAGACCCAGTACTTC. Based on the CDR3 plus reference TRBV30 and TRBJ2-5, the full variable domain is SQTIHQWPATLVQPVGSPLSLECTVEGTSNPNLYWYRQAAGRGLQLLFYSVGIGQISSEVPQNLSASRPQDRQFILSSKKLLLSDSGFYLCAWGTRPETQYFGPGTRLLVL.